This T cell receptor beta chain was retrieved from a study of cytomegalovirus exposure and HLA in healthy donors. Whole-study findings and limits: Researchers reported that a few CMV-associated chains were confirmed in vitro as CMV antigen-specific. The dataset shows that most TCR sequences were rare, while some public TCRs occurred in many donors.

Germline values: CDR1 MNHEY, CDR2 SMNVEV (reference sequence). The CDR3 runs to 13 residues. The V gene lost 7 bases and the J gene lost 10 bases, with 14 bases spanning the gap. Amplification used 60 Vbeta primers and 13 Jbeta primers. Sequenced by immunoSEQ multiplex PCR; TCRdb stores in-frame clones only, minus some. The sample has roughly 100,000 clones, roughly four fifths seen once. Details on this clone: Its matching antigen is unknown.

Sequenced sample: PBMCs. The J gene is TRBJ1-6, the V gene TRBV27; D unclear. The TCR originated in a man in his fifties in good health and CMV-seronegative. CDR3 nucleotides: TGTGCCAGCACCTCTCCAGGATTATCACCCCTCCACTTT. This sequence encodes CASTSPGLSPLHF.